Included here is one TCR beta chain sequence, with context. Its antigen is currently unknown. Use of 60 Vbeta and 13 Jbeta primers characterized the PCR. The repertoire was sequenced with immunoSEQ multiplex PCR; TCRdb's copy has only in-frame clones and lacks some. Here the sample spans about 140,000 clones, roughly two thirds being singletons. V lost 0 bases and J 6 bases, leaving 12 bases between the germline ends. CDR3 length equals 15 residues. Per germline, CDR1 SGDLS and CDR2 YYNGEE. This record belongs to a study of cytomegalovirus exposure and HLA in healthy donors. Study context: Early released data had approximately 86 million unique TCRs, all coming from HLA-typed donors. Whole-study results and caveats: It was 164 TCR beta chains that were listed as cytomegalovirus-associated.

Sequenced material: PBMCs. The clonotype originates from a male donor in good health and CMV-seronegative. The chain uses TRBV9 and TRBJ1-4; no clear D. The CDR3 DNA follows: TGTGCCAGCAGCGTAGCTACTTCCGCGGATGAAAAACTGTTTTTT. Its protein product is CASSVATSADEKLFF.